One and the same sample provided the 32 T cell receptor beta chains below, sequenced in a study of shared clonotypes between healthy human individuals. TCRdb keeps only in-frame clones here, not all; method: immunoSEQ multiplex PCR. Of around 2.5 million clones listed, approximately 94% are singletons. Sequencing was done on a sample of naive CD4+ T cells from PBMCs. Subset specified: CD45RA+ positively selected. These receptor sequences come from a young man in good health. Some clones in this sample may be carry-over from other donors' samples.

As concerns this clone: Other DNA sequences of this sample code for an identical CDR3. The rearrangement joins TRBV5-6 to TRBJ2-3; unclear D gene. The CDR3 is made up of 14 amino acids. Deletions cut 0 bases from V and 1 base from J, with 6 bases between. The germline V gene has CDR1 SGHDT and CDR2 YYEEEE. The CDR3 region has the DNA TGTGCCAGCAGCTTGGACAGCGGCACAGATACGCAGTATTTT. Residues: CASSLDSGTDTQYF.

The genes are TRBV9 and TRBJ1-1; maybe TRBD1 (6 bases). V lost 4 bases and J lost 0, with 13 bases in between. Germline CDR1 is SGDLS and CDR2 is YYNGEE. The CDR3 consists of 15 residues. The CDR3 spells CASSRRGTVNTEAFF. For the CDR3, the DNA is TGTGCCAGCAGCCGAAGGGGGACGGTGAACACTGAAGCTTTCTTT.

Remarks on this clone: Other DNA sequences in the sample encode the same CDR3. V usage is TRBV27 and J usage is TRBJ2-3; D remains unclear. The germline V gene has CDR1 MNHEY and CDR2 SMNVEV (reference sequence). The germline V and J ends were trimmed by 2 bases and 2 bases, with 11 bases remaining between them. This CDR3 is built from 15 residues. CDR3: CASSLGQTYTDTQYF. The CDR3 DNA follows: TGTGCCAGCAGTTTAGGGCAGACATACACAGATACGCAGTATTTT.

In DNA form, the CDR3 reads TGCGCCAGCAGCGTACAGGGTTCCTACGAGCAGTACTTC. Protein product: CASSVQGSYEQYF. The chain combines TRBV5-1 with TRBJ2-7, with TRBD1 as a possible D gene (6 bases). V was clipped by 4 bases and J by 1 base, with 9 bases between them. CDR1 and CDR2 from the germline V gene are SGHRS and YFSETQ. This CDR3 comprises 13 residues.

This chain joins TRBV18 and TRBJ1-1, with D unclear. Trimming removed 1 base at V and 5 bases at J, with 20 bases between. CDR1 is KGHSH, CDR2 LQKENI, per germline. The CDR3 contains 17 residues. The CDR3, as DNA: TGTGCCAGCTCACCACTCAATGGTGCGGGGAAGGAGACTGAAGCTTTCTTT. Residues: CASSPLNGAGKETEAFF.

The chain links TRBV5-1 to TRBJ2-1, with 9 bases that match TRBD2. Per germline, CDR1 SGHRS and CDR2 YFSETQ. The CDR3 totals 17 residues. V was pared by 0 bases and J by 1 base, with 5 bases of the junction left unmatched. The CDR3 spells CASSLEGLAQSYNEQFF. The CDR3 bases are TGCGCCAGCAGCTTGGAGGGACTAGCACAGTCCTACAATGAGCAGTTCTTC.

The chain carries TRBV7-2 and TRBJ1-1; D is unclear. Trimming took 2 bases from V and 4 from J, leaving 11 bases between them. The CDR3 is 14 residues long. Per germline, CDR1 SGHTA and CDR2 FQGNSA. CDR3 DNA: TGTGCCAGCAGCTTAACAAGCCAAGCCACTGAAGCTTTCTTT. Encoded protein: CASSLTSQATEAFF.

Note on this clone: Other DNA sequences within the sample encode an identical CDR3. The rearrangement uses TRBV7-9 and TRBJ2-5, with 9 nucleotides matching TRBD1. This CDR3 contains 15 residues. The junction had 7 bases not matched to a gene; V was cut back by 5 bases and J by 3 bases. Germline V gene data show CDR1 as SEHNR and CDR2 as FQNEAQ (reference sequence). The chain's CDR3 is CASSMGQGKKETQYF. The CDR3 bases are TGTGCCAGCAGCATGGGACAGGGTAAAAAAGAGACCCAGTACTTC.

The genes are TRBV5-1 and TRBJ2-7, with D hard to call. The CDR3 spans 15 residues. With 0 bases removed from V and 1 base from J, the gap between germline ends came to 11 bases. Germline V gives CDR1 SGHRS, CDR2 YFSETQ. The CDR3 region is CASSLGVDLSYEQYF. The CDR3 region has the DNA TGCGCCAGCAGCTTGGGTGTAGACCTATCCTACGAGCAGTACTTC. The variable domain in full, completed from reference TRBV5-1 and TRBJ2-7, reads KAGVTQTPRYLIKTRGQQVTLSCSPISGHRSVSWYQQTPGQGLQFLFEYFSETQRNKGNFPGRFSGRQFSNSRSEMNVSTLELGDSALYLCASSLGVDLSYEQYFGPGTRLTVT.

The rearrangement links TRBV30 to TRBJ2-5; 7 bases map to TRBD2. The CDR3 covers 12 residues. Germline V gives CDR1 GTSNPN, CDR2 SVGIG (reference sequence). Trimming removed 4 bases from V and 7 bases from J; junction bases left unmatched: 6. The CDR3 reads CAWTWTGGTQYF. CDR3 DNA sequence: TGTGCCTGGACCTGGACGGGGGGGACCCAGTACTTC.

The V call is TRBV10-3, the J call TRBJ1-5; 9 positions match TRBD1. This CDR3 is 17 amino acids long. Germline V gene lookup returns CDR1 ENHRY and CDR2 SYGVKD. Trimming at V came to 5 bases and at J to 6 bases, leaving 14 bases not matched to a gene. The CDR3 here is CAISSGTGIDWSQPQHF. The CDR3 nucleotides read TGTGCCATCAGTTCCGGGACAGGGATTGACTGGAGTCAGCCCCAGCATTTT.

The chain carries TRBV5-1 and TRBJ2-3; unclear D gene. This CDR3 region has 16 residues. Trimming removed 2 bases from V and 1 base from J, with 14 bases in between. The germline V gene encodes CDR1 SGHRS and CDR2 YFSETQ. Here the CDR3 reads CASSLAAGWGTDTQYF. CDR3 sequence (DNA): TGCGCCAGCAGCTTAGCCGCCGGATGGGGCACAGATACGCAGTATTTT.

The V gene is TRBV5-1, the J gene TRBJ2-1, with D hard to call. Trimming shortened V by 4 bases and J by 6 bases, and 11 bases separated the two germline ends. The CDR3 loop spans 13 amino acids. Looked up from germline, CDR1 is SGHRS and CDR2 is YFSETQ. The chain's CDR3 is CASSPGPTNEQFF. For the CDR3, the DNA is TGCGCCAGCAGCCCCGGGCCAACCAATGAGCAGTTCTTC.

Comment on this clone: This specimen includes other DNA sequences encoding the same CDR3. This chain uses TRBV7-2 with TRBJ2-1, with 7 bases matching TRBD1. J was trimmed by 2 bases and V by 3 bases; bases with no gene match: 4. Looked up from germline, CDR1 is SGHTA and CDR2 is FQGNSA. CDR3 size: 15 residues. The CDR3 is CASSFGQGAYNEQFF. As DNA, the CDR3 is TGTGCCAGCAGCTTCGGGCAGGGGGCCTACAATGAGCAGTTCTTC.

In this sample, this clone turned up a few times. This specimen includes other DNA sequences encoding the same CDR3. The V gene is TRBV7-3, the J gene TRBJ2-7; the match to TRBD1 covers 7 bases. V dropped 2 bases and J dropped 0; count of bases not matched to a gene: 1. Germline CDR1 reads SGHTA; CDR2 reads FQGTGA. This CDR3 contains 14 residues. The CDR3 spells CASSLDRDSYEQYF. The DNA of the CDR3 is TGTGCCAGCAGCTTAGACAGGGACTCCTACGAGCAGTACTTC.

The V gene is TRBV7-2, the J gene TRBJ1-2; no clear D. Between the trimmed V and J ends, which lost 6 bases and 4 bases, there was a span of 9 bases. CDR1 SGHTA and CDR2 FQGNSA come from the germline V gene. There are 12 residues in the CDR3. The CDR3 coding sequence is TGTGCCAGCAGTTTCGGGGTCTATGGCTACACCTTC. Its translation: CASSFGVYGYTF.

The chain links TRBV19 to TRBJ2-2, with 9 bases that match TRBD2. The germline V gene encodes CDR1 LNHDA and CDR2 SQIVND (reference sequence). V lost 3 bases, J lost 1 base, and 15 bases stayed unmatched. This CDR3 is 20 amino acids long. CDR3 in amino acids: CASSISLSASGARNTGELFF. Here the CDR3 DNA reads TGTGCCAGTAGTATTAGTTTGTCGGCTAGCGGGGCACGGAACACCGGGGAGCTGTTTTTT.

The gene calls are TRBV5-1 and TRBJ2-1; 9 bases map to TRBD2. The CDR3 extends over 14 amino acids. Trimming cost V 2 bases and J 8 bases; bases outside gene matches: 5. Germline CDR1 is SGHRS and CDR2 is YFSETQ. CDR3 in amino acids: CASSFGSGSYEQFF. The CDR3 region has the DNA TGCGCCAGCAGCTTTGGTAGCGGGAGTTATGAGCAGTTCTTC.

The chain carries TRBV5-1 and TRBJ2-3, with 7 bases identical to TRBD2. Germline V gene lookup returns CDR1 SGHRS and CDR2 YFSETQ. CDR3 length: 15 amino acids. The V and J ends lost 3 bases and 4 bases, in that order; junction bases with no gene match: 8. The CDR3 DNA follows: TGCGCCAGCAGCTGGGGGGGAGGCAGATCAGATACGCAGTATTTT. Residues: CASSWGGGRSDTQYF.

The chain uses TRBV30 and TRBJ2-5; D ambiguous. This CDR3 contains 15 residues. From germline, CDR1 is GTSNPN and CDR2 SVGIG (reference sequence). The V and J ends lost 0 bases and 1 base respectively, with 12 bases between them. CDR3 bases: TGTGCCTGGAGTGTTTACAGCAAGGCCCAAGAGACCCAGTACTTC. This gives the protein CAWSVYSKAQETQYF. Based on the CDR3 plus reference TRBV30 and TRBJ2-5, the full variable domain is SQTIHQWPATLVQPVGSPLSLECTVEGTSNPNLYWYRQAAGRGLQLLFYSVGIGQISSEVPQNLSASRPQDRQFILSSKKLLLSDSGFYLCAWSVYSKAQETQYFGPGTRLLVL.

The count of this clone is one. Here the CDR3 reads CASSSVRDRDGHTEAFF. For the CDR3, the DNA is TGTGCCAGCAGTTCCGTTCGGGACAGGGATGGGCACACTGAAGCTTTCTTT. The chain is built from TRBV28 and TRBJ1-1; 9 positions match TRBD1. Germline V gene lookup returns CDR1 MDHEN and CDR2 SYDVKM. CDR3 length equals 17 residues. J was trimmed by 3 bases and V by 4 bases; bases with no gene match: 12.

Concerning this clone itself: This specimen includes other DNA sequences encoding the same CDR3. The V and J genes are TRBV4-1 and TRBJ1-5; D gene unclear. Trimming took off 0 bases at V and 5 bases at J, with 11 bases between the two ends. The germline V gene encodes CDR1 MGHRA and CDR2 YSYEKL. CDR3 size: 15 residues. The CDR3 loop is CASSQDSGGDQPQHF. In DNA form, the CDR3 reads TGCGCCAGCAGCCAAGATTCGGGTGGGGATCAGCCCCAGCATTTT.

The gene calls are TRBV6-1 and TRBJ1-3; 12 nucleotides line up with TRBD1. V shed 4 bases, J shed 4 bases, and the junction held 8 bases outside the gene matches. CDR1 is MNHNS, CDR2 SASEGT, per germline. The CDR3 has 17 amino acids. The CDR3 spells CASSVRDRGLSGNTIYF. CDR3 DNA: TGTGCCAGCAGTGTCCGGGACAGGGGGCTATCGGGAAACACCATATATTTT.

This chain connects TRBV5-1 to TRBJ1-1, with 7 bases identical to TRBD1. The CDR3 contains 15 residues. CDR1 SGHRS and CDR2 YFSETQ come from the germline V gene. Germline trimming cut 0 bases from V and 10 bases from J; bases unmatched to any gene: 12. CDR3: CASSLDRGPSAPAFF. CDR3 nucleotide sequence: TGCGCCAGCAGCTTGGACAGGGGCCCGTCTGCCCCAGCTTTCTTT. The full variable domain, in which reference TRBV5-1 and TRBJ1-1 provide the parts outside the CDR3, is KAGVTQTPRYLIKTRGQQVTLSCSPISGHRSVSWYQQTPGQGLQFLFEYFSETQRNKGNFPGRFSGRQFSNSRSEMNVSTLELGDSALYLCASSLDRGPSAPAFFGQGTRLTVV.

About this clone itself: This CDR3 is also generated by other DNA sequences in the sample. This chain joins TRBV28 and TRBJ1-2; D ambiguous. Trimming shortened V by 6 bases and J by 3 bases, and 8 bases separated the two germline ends. Germline values: CDR1 MDHEN, CDR2 SYDVKM. The CDR3 length is 12 residues. CDR3 in amino acids: CASSPGDYGYTF. The CDR3 DNA follows: TGTGCCAGCAGCCCGGGAGACTATGGCTACACCTTC.

CDR3 residues: CASSLVRGGGYGYTF. The CDR3 nucleotides are TGTGCCAGCAGCTTAGTACGCGGGGGCGGGTATGGCTACACCTTC. The chain joins TRBV7-2 to TRBJ1-2; D perhaps matches TRBD1 (6 bases). The length of the CDR3 is 15 residues. With 1 base removed from V and 5 bases from J, the gap between germline ends came to 14 bases. Germline lookup yields CDR1 SGHTA and CDR2 FQGNSA.

CDR3 in amino acids: CASSEAFAFVAQGGEQYF. The DNA for the CDR3 is TGTGCCAGCAGTGAAGCCTTCGCCTTCGTGGCTCAGGGCGGCGAGCAGTACTTC. J is TRBJ2-5 and V is TRBV6-1; D may be TRBD1 (5 bases). Matching the DNA end better, TRBJ2-7 makes the J call doubtful. There are 18 residues in the CDR3. CDR1 is MNHNS and CDR2 is SASEGT in the germline V gene.

This clone was seen a single time. J is TRBJ1-5 and V is TRBV7-9, with 10 bases lining up with TRBD1. From germline, CDR1 is SEHNR and CDR2 FQNEAQ (reference sequence). The CDR3 runs 15 residues. Trimming at V came to 5 bases and at J to 6 bases, leaving 7 bases not matched to a gene. The CDR3 coding sequence is TGTGCCAGCAGCCCCTGGACAGGGGGTAGTCAGCCCCAGCATTTT. Translation: CASSPWTGGSQPQHF.

To note about this clone: Relative to the germline gene, one junction end is altered; a read error may explain this. Other DNA sequences in this specimen translate into the identical CDR3. The V gene is TRBV5-8, the J gene TRBJ1-3; TRBD1 matches at 8 bases. Germline-derived CDR1 and CDR2 are SGHTS and YDEGEE. The CDR3 consists of 15 residues. The CDR3 loop reads CASSLGRGPGNTIYF. The CDR3 region has the DNA TGTGCCAGCAGTTTGGGCAGGGGGCCTGGAAACACCATATATTTT.

This clone was recorded once. The chain has TRBV4-2 and TRBJ1-6; D call uncertain. Germline V CDR1 and CDR2: LGHNA, YNFKEQ. The CDR3 has 19 residues. Between the trimmed V and J ends, which lost 0 bases and 0 bases, there was a span of 15 bases. DNA for the CDR3: TGTGCCAGCAGCCAAGAGGATACAAGGGCGAGCTCCTATAATTCACCCCTCCACTTT. It encodes CASSQEDTRASSYNSPLHF.

On this clone: Other DNA sequences in this sample translate to the same CDR3. The V gene is TRBV2, the J gene TRBJ1-1; no definite D call. Germline V gene lookup returns CDR1 SNHLY and CDR2 FYNNEI. V was trimmed by 6 bases and J by 0 bases, leaving 8 bases between them. The CDR3 is 13 amino acids. CDR3: CASSGLMNTEAFF. The CDR3 nucleotides read TGTGCCAGCAGCGGGCTCATGAACACTGAAGCTTTCTTT.

In the case of this clone: This sample includes further DNA sequences coding for the same CDR3. The CDR3 reads CASSSRTTQETQYF. CDR3 nucleotides: TGTGCCAGCAGTTCGCGGACTACCCAAGAGACCCAGTACTTC. J is TRBJ2-5 and V is TRBV27; a possible D gene is TRBD2 (6 bases). Trimming removed 4 bases at V and 1 base at J, with 10 bases between. This CDR3 is 14 amino acids long. From germline, CDR1 is MNHEY and CDR2 SMNVEV (reference sequence).